This is a list of T cell receptor beta chains from one sample in a study of beta chain features in type 1 diabetes. Sequenced by immunoSEQ multiplex PCR; TCRdb stores in-frame clones only, minus some. Of 70,000 to 90,000 clones listed, 25% to 35% are singletons. The sequencing sample was made of stem cell memory CD4+ T cells from blood. These receptors came from a woman aged 18-30 years in good health. Both conserved end residues are part of each CDR3. The D gene is left open where the match is weak. Not all rows give a size; the values are once, few, many and, for expanded clones, a class.

abundance	v_gene	d_gene	j_gene	CDR3nt	CDR3aa
NA	TRBV29-1	NA	TRBJ1-1	TGCAGCGTTGCCAGGGCACGTGAAGCTTTCTTT	CSVARAREAFF
few	TRBV25-1	TRBD1	TRBJ2-7	TGTGCCAGCCGTACCGGGACAGAGGTCCCCGAGCAGTACTTC	CASRTGTEVPEQYF
few	TRBV2	TRBD2	TRBJ2-1	TGTGCCAGCAGTGAACTAGCGGCACACAATGAGCAGTTCTTC	CASSELAAHNEQFF
NA	TRBV14	NA	TRBJ1-2	TGTGCCAGCAGCCAGGCACAGGGACCCTATGGCTACACCTTC	CASSQAQGPYGYTF
NA	TRBV19	TRBD2	TRBJ2-3	TGTGCCAGTAGTATGGGAGCGGGAGGGAGCACAGATACGCAGTATTTT	CASSMGAGGSTDTQYF
few	TRBV6-5	NA	TRBJ2-1	TGTGCCAGCAGTTACGGGGTGGGAGTCTACAATGAGCAGTTCTTC	CASSYGVGVYNEQFF
NA	TRBV18	NA	TRBJ1-2	TGTGCCAGCTCACCACCGTACAGTAGAATTGCACACTATGGCTACACCTTC	CASSPPYSRIAHYGYTF
few	TRBV9	TRBD1	TRBJ2-7	TGTGCCAGCAGCGTAGTCGTGACAGGGAAATACGAGCAGTACTTC	CASSVVVTGKYEQYF
NA	TRBV11-2	TRBD2	TRBJ2-5	TGTGCCAGCAGCTCGAGCGGGGGTTATGCGGAGACCCAGTACTTC	CASSSSGGYAETQYF
NA	TRBV5-8	TRBD1	TRBJ2-3	TGTGCCAGCAGCCCGGGACAGATTACAGATACGCAGTATTTT	CASSPGQITDTQYF
few	TRBV10-3	TRBD1	TRBJ1-5	TGTGCCACCTGGACAGGGGTTGGCAATCAGCCCCAGCATTTT	CATWTGVGNQPQHF
few	TRBV11-2	NA	TRBJ2-3	TGTGCCAGCAGCTTAGGGGCTAGCGCAGATACGCAGTATTTT	CASSLGASADTQYF
NA	TRBV18	TRBD1	TRBJ1-1	TGTGCCAGTACGGGACAGGGGGTGAACACTGAAGCTTTCTTT	CASTGQGVNTEAFF
few	TRBV5-1	TRBD2	TRBJ2-1	TGCGCCAGCAGCTTGGTTGGCGGCGGGAGGTCAAGCGAGCAGTTCTTC	CASSLVGGGRSSEQFF
few	TRBV5-4	NA	TRBJ2-5	TGTGCCAGCAGCTTGGGGGGAGAGGGGACCCAGTACTTC	CASSLGGEGTQYF
few	TRBV7-9	TRBD1	TRBJ1-3	TGTGCCAGCCCCAGGGGGACTGGAAACACCATATATTTT	CASPRGTGNTIYF
few	TRBV19	NA	TRBJ2-3	TGTGCCAGCCAGTCCGGCGGGGATACGCAGTATTTT	CASQSGGDTQYF
many	TRBV2	NA	TRBJ2-2	TGTGCCAGCAGCCAAGGTTCGGGGCTGTTTTTT	CASSQGSGLFF